The 12 T cell receptor beta chains given below trace back to one sample, sequenced in a study of PD-1 blockade in classical Hodgkin lymphoma. Here immunoSEQ multiplex PCR was the method, and the copy in TCRdb shows in-frame clones only, minus some. The top ten hold around 2.7% of the sample, which has about 85,000 clones, 90% seen once. Specified time point: cycle 4 day 1 (C4D1), after less than 7 weeks of nivolumab. Relapse after autologous stem cell transplantation occurred in every patient, and brentuximab vedotin exposure varied. The specimen was peripheral blood mononuclear cells (PBMCs), collected before the fourth cycle of nivolumab. The source is a human donor with classical Hodgkin lymphoma.

The V gene is TRBV6-5, the J gene TRBJ2-5; D is undetermined. Near its end, the DNA agrees better with TRBJ2-7, so the J call may be wrong. The CDR3 has 14 residues. Germline V gives CDR1 MNHEY, CDR2 SVGAGI. The chain's CDR3 is CASSYSSSSYEQYF. The CDR3 DNA sequence: TGTGCCAGCAGTTACTCGAGTTCTAGCTACGAGCAGTACTTC.

J is TRBJ2-5 and V is TRBV6-1; unclear D gene. CDR1 and CDR2 from the germline V gene are MNHNS and SASEGT. This CDR3 is built from 13 residues. V was pared by 6 bases and J by 1 base, with 9 bases between. This CDR3 is CASRASGQETQYF. The DNA of the CDR3 is TGTGCCAGCAGGGCTAGTGGCCAAGAGACCCAGTACTTC.

J is TRBJ2-5 and V is TRBV14, with 8 bases matching TRBD1. Germline assignment: CDR1 SGHDN and CDR2 FVKESK. Losses at the gene ends were 0 bases for V and 5 bases for J; bases not matched to a gene: 8. The CDR3 totals 16 residues. This CDR3 reads CASSQDQGAGWETQYF. The DNA for the CDR3 is TGTGCCAGCAGCCAAGACCAGGGGGCTGGTTGGGAGACCCAGTACTTC.

This clone was found a few times. This rearrangement joins TRBV5-6 to TRBJ2-7, with D possibly TRBD2 on 6 matching bases. The CDR3 consists of 16 residues. The V and J ends lost 1 base and 2 bases respectively, with 16 bases between them. CDR1 and CDR2 from the germline V gene are SGHDT and YYEEEE. The CDR3 here is CASSLFVRAGTYEQYF. DNA for the CDR3: TGTGCCAGCAGCTTGTTCGTACGGGCGGGAACCTACGAGCAGTACTTC.

The J gene is TRBJ1-2, the V gene TRBV19; D remains unclear. The V gene's germline CDR1 is LNHDA and CDR2 SQIVND (reference sequence). CDR3 size: 16 residues. Trimming removed 5 bases from V and 7 bases from J, with 23 bases in between. The CDR3 reads CASSPGGRSRKTGYTF. The CDR3 DNA reads TGTGCCAGTAGTCCCGGAGGGCGATCCCGAAAGACTGGCTACACCTTC.

This chain joins TRBV19 and TRBJ2-4; the D gene is possibly TRBD2 (6 bases). From germline, CDR1 is LNHDA and CDR2 SQIVND (reference sequence). The V gene lost 8 bases and the J gene lost 3 bases, with 17 bases spanning the gap. The CDR3 length is 15 residues. DNA of the CDR3: TGTGCCAGTCGGGAGTCCTCCTTTGGCAAAAACATTCAGTACTTC. Protein product: CASRESSFGKNIQYF.

The chain employs TRBV28 and TRBJ1-1; TRBD1 matches at 11 bases. V lost 5 bases, J lost 5 bases, and 7 bases stayed unmatched. This CDR3 comprises 15 residues. From germline, CDR1 is MDHEN and CDR2 SYDVKM. The CDR3 is CASSLPGQGGTEAFF. As DNA, the CDR3 is TGTGCCAGCAGTCTCCCGGGACAGGGGGGGACTGAAGCTTTCTTT.

This clone was detected once. This sequence joins TRBV27 and TRBJ2-7; D might be TRBD1 (5 bases). This CDR3 has 14 amino acids. Trimming pared 4 bases from V and 6 bases from J, leaving 16 bases between. From germline, CDR1 is MNHEY and CDR2 SMNVEV (reference sequence). CDR3: CASSSQNRRREQYF. The CDR3 nucleotides are TGTGCCAGCAGTTCCCAAAACAGGAGACGCGAGCAGTACTTC.

The chain uses TRBV5-1 and TRBJ1-1, with TRBD1 as a possible D gene (6 bases). The CDR3 spans 15 residues. CDR1 and CDR2 from the germline V gene are SGHRS and YFSETQ. The germline V and J ends were trimmed by 1 base and 2 bases, with 12 bases remaining between them. Written as DNA, the CDR3 is TGCGCCAGCAGCTTGCTAGGGGGGAGCAACACTGAAGCTTTCTTT. It codes for CASSLLGGSNTEAFF.

The V call is TRBV30, the J call TRBJ2-7; 8 bases agree with TRBD1. Trimming took 6 bases from V and 5 from J; bases not matched to a gene: 15. Germline CDR1 and CDR2: GTSNPN and SVGIG (reference sequence). The CDR3 has 15 residues. This chain's CDR3 is CACDRLGSRGHEQYF. The CDR3 bases are TGTGCCTGTGACAGACTTGGGAGCAGGGGGCACGAGCAGTACTTC.

This chain links TRBV9 with TRBJ2-5; D gene ambiguous. Trimming took 0 bases from V and 5 from J, leaving 8 bases between them. The germline V gene has CDR1 SGDLS and CDR2 YYNGEE. This CDR3 region has 13 residues. CDR3 loop: CASSVAFGETQYF. CDR3 bases: TGTGCCAGCAGCGTAGCGTTCGGGGAGACCCAGTACTTC.

V is TRBV27 and J is TRBJ1-5; a possible D gene is TRBD1 (5 bases). Looked up from germline, CDR1 is MNHEY and CDR2 is SMNVEV (reference sequence). V was shortened by 4 bases and J by 3 bases, with 13 bases between the two germline ends. The CDR3 loop spans 15 amino acids. In DNA, the CDR3 is TGTGCCAGCAGTTCCAACGGACAAGCCAATCAGCCCCAGCATTTT. It codes for CASSSNGQANQPQHF.